Described below is a single T cell receptor (beta chain) sequence and its context. Two oligonucleotides, mixed equimolar, formed the beta constant-region primer covering TRBC1 and TRBC2. One entry per CDR3 protein results from TCRdb running MiXCR on the UMI-ligation and nested PCR reads. The repertoire holds some 87,000 distinct CDR3 sequences, with 5.5% to 8.5% as singletons. The data were taken from a study of naive and memory T cell subsets. Cells stained for CD3, CD4, CD8, CD45RA, CD27 and viability were sorted into four CD45RA/CD27 subsets. The sequencing input was central memory CD4+ T cells from blood. The TCR comes from a human donor in good health.

This chain's CDR3 is CSARPLWGDSYEQYF. DNA of the CDR3: TGCAGTGCTAGACCCCTGTGGGGGGATTCCTACGAGCAGTACTTC. The chain is built from TRBV20-1 and TRBJ2-7, with a tentative D call TRBD2 (6 bases). Trimming removed 2 bases at V and 1 base at J, with 15 bases between. The CDR3 contains 15 residues. Germline CDR1 is DFQATT and CDR2 is SNEGSKA (reference sequence).